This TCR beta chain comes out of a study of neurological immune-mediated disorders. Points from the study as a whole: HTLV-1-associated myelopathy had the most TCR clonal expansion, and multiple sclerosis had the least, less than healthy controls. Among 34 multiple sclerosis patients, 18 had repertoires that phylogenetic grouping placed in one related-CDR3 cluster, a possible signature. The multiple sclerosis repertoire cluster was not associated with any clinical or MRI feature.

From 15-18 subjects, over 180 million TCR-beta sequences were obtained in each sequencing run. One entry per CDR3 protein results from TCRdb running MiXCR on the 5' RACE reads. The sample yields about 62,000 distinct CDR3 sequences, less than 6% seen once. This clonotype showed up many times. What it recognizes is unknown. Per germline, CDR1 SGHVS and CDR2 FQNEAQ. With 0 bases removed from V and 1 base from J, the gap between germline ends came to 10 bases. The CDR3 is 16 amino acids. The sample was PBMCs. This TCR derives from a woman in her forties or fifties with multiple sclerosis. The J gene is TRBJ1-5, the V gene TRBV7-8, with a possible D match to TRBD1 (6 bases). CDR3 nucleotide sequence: TGTGCCAGCAGCTTAGCCACAGGGTTCAGCAATCAGCCCCAGCATTTT. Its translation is CASSLATGFSNQPQHF.